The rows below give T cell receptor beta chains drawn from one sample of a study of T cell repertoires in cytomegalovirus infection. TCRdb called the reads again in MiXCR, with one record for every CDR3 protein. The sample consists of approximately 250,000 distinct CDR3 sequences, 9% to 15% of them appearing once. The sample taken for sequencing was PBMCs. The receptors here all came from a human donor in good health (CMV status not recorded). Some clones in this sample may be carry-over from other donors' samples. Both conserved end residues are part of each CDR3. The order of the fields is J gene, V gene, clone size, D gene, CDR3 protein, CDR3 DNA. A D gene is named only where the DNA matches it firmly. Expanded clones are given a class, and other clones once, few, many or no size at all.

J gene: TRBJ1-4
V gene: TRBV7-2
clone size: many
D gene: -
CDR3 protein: CASSSGHREKLFF
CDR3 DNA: TGTGCCAGCAGCTCCGGACACCGTGAAAAACTGTTTTTT

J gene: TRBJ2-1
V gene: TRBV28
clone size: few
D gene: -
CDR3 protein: CASSAAGPEQFF
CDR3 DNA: TGTGCCAGCAGTGCCGCCGGGCCAGAGCAGTTCTTC

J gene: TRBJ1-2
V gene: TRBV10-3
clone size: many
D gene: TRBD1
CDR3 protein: CAISGTDINYGYTF
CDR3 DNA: TGTGCCATCAGCGGGACAGACATAAACTATGGCTACACCTTC

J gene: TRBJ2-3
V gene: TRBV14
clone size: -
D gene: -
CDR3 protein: CASSQEQTDTQYF
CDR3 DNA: TGTGCCAGCAGCCAAGAGCAGACAGATACGCAGTATTTT

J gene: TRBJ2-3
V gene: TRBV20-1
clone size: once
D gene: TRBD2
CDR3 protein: CSARTSRRGTDTQYF
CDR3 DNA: TGCAGTGCCCGGACTAGCCGGAGAGGCACAGATACGCAGTATTTT

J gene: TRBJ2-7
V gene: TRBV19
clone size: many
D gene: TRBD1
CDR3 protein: CASSSQGASAYEQYF
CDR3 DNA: TGTGCCAGTAGTTCCCAGGGGGCGAGCGCCTACGAGCAGTACTTC

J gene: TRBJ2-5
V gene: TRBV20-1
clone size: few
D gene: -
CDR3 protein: CSASSPGQQETQYF
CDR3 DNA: TGCAGTGCTAGTTCCCCGGGGCAGCAAGAGACCCAGTACTTC

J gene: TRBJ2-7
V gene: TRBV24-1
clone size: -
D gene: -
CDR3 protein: CATSDSRGSPYEQYF
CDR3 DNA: TGTGCCACCAGTGATTCCCGGGGCAGTCCCTACGAGCAGTACTTC

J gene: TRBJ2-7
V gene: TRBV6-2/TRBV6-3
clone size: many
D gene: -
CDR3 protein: CASSWGEGRRNSYEQYF
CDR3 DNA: TGTGCCAGCAGTTGGGGCGAGGGCCGCCGAAACTCCTACGAGCAGTACTTC

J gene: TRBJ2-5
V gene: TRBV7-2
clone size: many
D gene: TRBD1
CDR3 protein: CASSLSTGGVETQYF
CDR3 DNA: TGTGCCAGCAGCCTCTCGACAGGGGGCGTGGAGACCCAGTACTTC

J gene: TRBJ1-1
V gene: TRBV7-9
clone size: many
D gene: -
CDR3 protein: CASSLEAGREAFF
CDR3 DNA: TGTGCCAGCAGCTTAGAGGCAGGGCGGGAAGCTTTCTTT

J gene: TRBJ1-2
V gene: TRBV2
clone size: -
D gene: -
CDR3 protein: CASTPRGQGLNTF
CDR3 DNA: TGTGCCAGCACCCCCCGGGGGCAGGGTCTAAACACCTTC